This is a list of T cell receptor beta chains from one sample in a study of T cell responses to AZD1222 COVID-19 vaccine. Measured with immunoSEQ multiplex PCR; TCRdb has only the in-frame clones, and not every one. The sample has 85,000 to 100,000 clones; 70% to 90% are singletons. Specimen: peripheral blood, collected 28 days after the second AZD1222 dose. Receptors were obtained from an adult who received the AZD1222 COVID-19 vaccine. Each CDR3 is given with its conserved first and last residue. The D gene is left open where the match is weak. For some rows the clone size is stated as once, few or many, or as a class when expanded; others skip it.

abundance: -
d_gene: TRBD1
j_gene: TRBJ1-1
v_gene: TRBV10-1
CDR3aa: CASSDSGTANTEAFF
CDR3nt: TGCGCCAGCAGTGACTCCGGGACAGCGAACACTGAAGCTTTCTTT

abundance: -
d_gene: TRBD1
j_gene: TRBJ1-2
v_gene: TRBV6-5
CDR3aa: CASTTTGDGYTF
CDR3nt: TGTGCCAGCACCACGACAGGGGATGGCTACACCTTC

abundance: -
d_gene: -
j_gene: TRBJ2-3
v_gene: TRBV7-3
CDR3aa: CASSLGGAGTDTQYF
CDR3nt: TGTGCCAGCAGCTTAGGGGGGGCTGGCACAGATACGCAGTATTTT

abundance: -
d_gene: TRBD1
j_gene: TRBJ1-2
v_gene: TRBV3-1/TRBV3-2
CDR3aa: CASSQGTGGNYGYTF
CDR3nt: TGTGCCAGCAGCCAGGGGACAGGAGGAAACTATGGCTACACCTTC

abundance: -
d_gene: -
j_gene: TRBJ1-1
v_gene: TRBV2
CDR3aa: CASRRLMNTEAFF
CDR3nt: TGTGCCAGCCGGCGGTTAATGAACACTGAAGCTTTCTTT

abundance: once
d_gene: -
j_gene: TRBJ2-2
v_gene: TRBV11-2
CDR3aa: CASSTRPYLNTGELFF
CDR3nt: TGTGCCAGCAGCACTAGGCCGTACTTAAACACCGGGGAGCTGTTTTTT

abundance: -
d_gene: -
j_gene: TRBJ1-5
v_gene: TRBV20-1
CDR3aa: CSASPGAGIEPQHF
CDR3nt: TGCAGTGCTAGTCCCGGGGCTGGGATAGAGCCCCAGCATTTT

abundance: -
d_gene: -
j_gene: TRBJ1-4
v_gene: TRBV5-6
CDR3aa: CASSGTGWGANEKLFF
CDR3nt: TGTGCCAGCAGCGGTACAGGGTGGGGTGCTAATGAAAAACTGTTTTTT

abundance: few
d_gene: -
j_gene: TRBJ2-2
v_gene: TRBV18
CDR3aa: CASSQNMHPNTGELFF
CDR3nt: TGTGCCAGCTCACAAAACATGCACCCGAACACCGGGGAGCTGTTTTTT

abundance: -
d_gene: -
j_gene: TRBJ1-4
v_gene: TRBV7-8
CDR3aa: CASSPALGGRGLSNEKLFF
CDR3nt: TGTGCCAGCAGCCCGGCTCTTGGGGGAAGGGGGTTATCCAATGAAAAACTGTTTTTT

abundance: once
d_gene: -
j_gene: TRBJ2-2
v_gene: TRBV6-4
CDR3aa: CASGRFPGELFF
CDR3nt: TGTGCCAGCGGGCGGTTCCCCGGGGAGCTGTTTTTT

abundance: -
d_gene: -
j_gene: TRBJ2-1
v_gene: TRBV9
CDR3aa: CASSVGGGAAYNEQFF
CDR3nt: TGTGCCAGCAGCGTCGGTGGGGGGGCCGCCTACAATGAGCAGTTCTTC

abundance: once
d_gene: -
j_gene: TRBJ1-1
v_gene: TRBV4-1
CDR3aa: CASSQGQGDNGEAFF
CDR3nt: TGCGCCAGCAGCCAAGGGCAGGGTGATAACGGCGAAGCTTTCTTT

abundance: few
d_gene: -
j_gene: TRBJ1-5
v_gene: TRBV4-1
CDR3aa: CASSQDRGDNQPQHF
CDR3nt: TGCGCCAGCAGCCAAGATCGGGGGGACAATCAGCCCCAGCATTTT

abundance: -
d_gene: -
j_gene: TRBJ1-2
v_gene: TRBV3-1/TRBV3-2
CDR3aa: CASSRKGALQGNGYTF
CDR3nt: TGTGCCAGCAGCCGTAAAGGGGCTCTCCAGGGGAATGGCTACACCTTC

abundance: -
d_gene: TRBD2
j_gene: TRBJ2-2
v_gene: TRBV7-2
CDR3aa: CASSISGVTGELFF
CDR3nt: TGTGCCAGCAGCATCAGCGGGGTGACCGGGGAGCTGTTTTTT

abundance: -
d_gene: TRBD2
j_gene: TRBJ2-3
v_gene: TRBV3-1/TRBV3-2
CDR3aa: CASSPRAGGSGQYF
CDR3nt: TGTGCCAGCAGCCCCCGGGCGGGGGGCAGCGGGCAGTATTTT

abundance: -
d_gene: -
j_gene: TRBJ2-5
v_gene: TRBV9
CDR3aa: CASSVKSGETQYF
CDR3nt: TGTGCCAGCAGCGTAAAAAGCGGGGAGACCCAGTACTTC

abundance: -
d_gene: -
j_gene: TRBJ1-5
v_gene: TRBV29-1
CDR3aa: CSVGQSNQPQHF
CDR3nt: TGCAGCGTTGGACAGAGCAATCAGCCCCAGCATTTT

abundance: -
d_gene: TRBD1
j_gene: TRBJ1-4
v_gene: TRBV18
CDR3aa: CASSPINRGPVLELFF
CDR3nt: TGTGCCAGCTCACCGATTAACAGGGGGCCAGTGTTGGAACTGTTTTTT

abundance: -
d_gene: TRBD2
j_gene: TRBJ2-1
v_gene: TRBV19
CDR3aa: CASTDGRGTRFNEQFF
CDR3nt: TGTGCCAGTACCGACGGGCGGGGGACTAGATTCAATGAGCAGTTCTTC

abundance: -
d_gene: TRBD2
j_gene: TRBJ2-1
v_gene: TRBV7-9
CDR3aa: CASRPLAGGPLF
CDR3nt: TGTGCCAGCAGACCCCTAGCGGGGGGTCCGCTCTTC

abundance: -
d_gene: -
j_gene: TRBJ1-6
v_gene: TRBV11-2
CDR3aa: CASSPRRGGGSPLHF
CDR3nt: TGTGCCAGCAGCCCACGAAGGGGGGGCGGTTCACCCCTCCACTTT

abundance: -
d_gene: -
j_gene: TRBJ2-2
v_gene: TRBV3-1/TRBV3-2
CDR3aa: CASSQGALTPPTGELFF
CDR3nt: TGTGCCAGCAGCCAAGGGGCCCTGACTCCCCCCACCGGGGAGCTGTTTTTT

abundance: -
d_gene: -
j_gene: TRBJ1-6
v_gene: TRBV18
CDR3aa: CASSLNLPGRGQSPLHF
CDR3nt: TGTGCCAGCTCACTAAACCTACCGGGACGGGGTCAATCACCCCTCCACTTT

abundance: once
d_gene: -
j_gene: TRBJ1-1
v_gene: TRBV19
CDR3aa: CASTPGRGTTEAFF
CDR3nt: TGTGCCAGTACCCCCGGGAGGGGGACCACTGAAGCTTTCTTT

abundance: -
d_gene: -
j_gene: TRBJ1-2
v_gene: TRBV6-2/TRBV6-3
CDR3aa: CASSYAKGGGYTF
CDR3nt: TGTGCCAGCAGTTACGCGAAAGGGGGAGGCTACACCTTC

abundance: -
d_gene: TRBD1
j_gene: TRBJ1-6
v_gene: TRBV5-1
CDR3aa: CASRAGTDRASSPLHF
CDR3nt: TGCGCCAGCAGGGCGGGAACCGACAGGGCCTCTTCACCCCTCCACTTT

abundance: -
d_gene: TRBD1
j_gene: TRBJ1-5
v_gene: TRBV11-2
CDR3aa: CASSSGQGAYSNQPQHF
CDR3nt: TGTGCCAGCAGCTCGGGACAGGGGGCATATAGCAATCAGCCCCAGCATTTT

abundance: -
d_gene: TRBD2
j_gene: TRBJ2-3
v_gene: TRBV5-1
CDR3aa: CASSSRAGGPGDTQYF
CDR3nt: TGCGCCAGCAGCTCCAGAGCGGGGGGGCCTGGAGATACGCAGTATTTT

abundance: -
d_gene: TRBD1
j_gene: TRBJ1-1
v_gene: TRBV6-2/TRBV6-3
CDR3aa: CASSRQGNTEAFF
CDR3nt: TGTGCCAGCAGTCGACAGGGAAACACTGAAGCTTTCTTT

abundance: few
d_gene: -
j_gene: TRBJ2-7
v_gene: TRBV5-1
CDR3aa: CASSFTGPAYEQYF
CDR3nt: TGCGCCAGCAGCTTTACAGGGCCCGCCTACGAGCAGTACTTC

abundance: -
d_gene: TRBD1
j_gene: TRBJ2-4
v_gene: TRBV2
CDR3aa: CASTKTQGVQNIQYF
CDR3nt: TGTGCCAGCACTAAGACCCAGGGGGTCCAAAACATTCAGTACTTC

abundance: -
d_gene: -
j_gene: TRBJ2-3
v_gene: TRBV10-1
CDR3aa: CASSEAGTDTQYF
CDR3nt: TGCGCCAGCAGTGAGGCGGGAACAGATACGCAGTATTTT

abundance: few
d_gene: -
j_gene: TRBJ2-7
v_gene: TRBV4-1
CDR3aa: CASSPGGVHEQYF
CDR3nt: TGCGCCAGCAGCCCAGGAGGAGTTCACGAGCAGTACTTC

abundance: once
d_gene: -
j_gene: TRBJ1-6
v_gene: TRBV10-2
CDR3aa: CASSEGQSPLHF
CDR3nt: TGCGCCAGCAGTGAGGGTCAGTCACCCCTCCACTTT

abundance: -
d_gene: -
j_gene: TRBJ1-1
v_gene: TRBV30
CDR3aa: CAWSVGGASTEAFF
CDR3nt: TGTGCCTGGAGTGTAGGAGGAGCGAGCACTGAAGCTTTCTTT

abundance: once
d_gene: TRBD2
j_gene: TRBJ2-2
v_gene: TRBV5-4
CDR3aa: CASSPAGGPRTGELFF
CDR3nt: TGTGCCAGCAGCCCTGCGGGGGGGCCTCGGACCGGGGAGCTGTTTTTT

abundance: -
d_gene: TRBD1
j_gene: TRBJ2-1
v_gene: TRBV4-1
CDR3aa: CASSQAGTGGERRFF
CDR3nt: TGCGCCAGCAGCCAAGCCGGGACAGGGGGCGAGAGGCGCTTCTTC

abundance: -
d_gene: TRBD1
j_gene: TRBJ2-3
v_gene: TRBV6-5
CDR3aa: CASSTGQGGTDTQYF
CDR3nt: TGTGCCAGCAGTACCGGACAGGGAGGCACAGATACGCAGTATTTT

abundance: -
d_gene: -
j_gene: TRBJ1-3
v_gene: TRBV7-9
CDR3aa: CASSPLVRMPGNTIYF
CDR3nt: TGTGCCAGCAGCCCCCTCGTTAGGATGCCGGGAAACACCATATATTTT

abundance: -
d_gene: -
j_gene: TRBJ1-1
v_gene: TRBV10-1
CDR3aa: CASSESVGRPTEAFF
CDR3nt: TGCGCCAGCAGTGAGTCGGTTGGGAGACCCACTGAAGCTTTCTTT

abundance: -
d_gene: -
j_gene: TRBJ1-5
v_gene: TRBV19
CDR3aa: CASSPWGSNQPQHF
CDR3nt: TGTGCCAGTAGTCCCTGGGGGAGCAATCAGCCCCAGCATTTT

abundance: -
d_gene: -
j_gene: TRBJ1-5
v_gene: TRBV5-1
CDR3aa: CASSLSFGANQPQHF
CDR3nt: TGCGCCAGCAGCTTGTCGTTCGGGGCCAATCAGCCCCAGCATTTT

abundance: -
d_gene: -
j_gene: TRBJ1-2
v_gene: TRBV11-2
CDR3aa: CASSSQRGYTF
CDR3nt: TGTGCCAGCAGCTCACAGAGAGGCTACACCTTC

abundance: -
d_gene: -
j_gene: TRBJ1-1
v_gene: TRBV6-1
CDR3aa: CASSESPLGARTEAFF
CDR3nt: TGTGCCAGCAGTGAAAGCCCCCTAGGGGCGAGGACTGAAGCTTTCTTT

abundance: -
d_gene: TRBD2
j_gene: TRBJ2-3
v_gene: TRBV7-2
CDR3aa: CASSIRHSGGSGDTQYF
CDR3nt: TGTGCCAGCAGCATAAGACATAGCGGGGGGTCGGGAGATACGCAGTATTTT

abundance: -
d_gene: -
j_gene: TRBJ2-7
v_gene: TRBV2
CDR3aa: CASRAGADPYEQYF
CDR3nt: TGTGCCAGCAGGGCAGGGGCGGACCCCTACGAGCAGTACTTC

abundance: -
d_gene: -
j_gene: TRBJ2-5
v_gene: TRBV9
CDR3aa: CASSGGAEETQYF
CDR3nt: TGTGCCAGCAGCGGGGGGGCAGAAGAGACCCAGTACTTC

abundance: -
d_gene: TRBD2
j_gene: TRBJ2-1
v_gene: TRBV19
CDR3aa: CASSIGLAGGRNEQFF
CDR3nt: TGTGCCAGTAGTATCGGACTAGCGGGGGGGCGGAATGAGCAGTTCTTC

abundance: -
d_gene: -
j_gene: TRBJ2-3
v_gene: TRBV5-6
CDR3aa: CASSLVGGSDVTDTQYF
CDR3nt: TGTGCCAGCAGCTTGGTAGGGGGTTCGGACGTCACAGATACGCAGTATTTT

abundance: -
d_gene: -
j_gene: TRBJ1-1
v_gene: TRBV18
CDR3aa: CASSPSIGDNTEAFF
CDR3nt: TGTGCCAGCTCACCATCAATCGGGGATAACACTGAAGCTTTCTTT

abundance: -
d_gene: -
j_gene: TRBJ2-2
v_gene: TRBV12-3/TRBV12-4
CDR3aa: CASSYPGELFF
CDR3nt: TGTGCCAGCAGTTATCCCGGGGAGCTGTTTTTT

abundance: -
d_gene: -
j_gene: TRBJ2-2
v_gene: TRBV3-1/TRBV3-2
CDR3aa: CASSQAGTGELFF
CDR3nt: TGTGCCAGCAGCCAAGCCGGCACCGGGGAGCTGTTTTTT

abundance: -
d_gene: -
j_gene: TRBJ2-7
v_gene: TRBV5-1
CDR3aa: CASSLAVPRTYEQYF
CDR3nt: TGCGCCAGCAGCTTGGCCGTCCCGAGGACCTACGAGCAGTACTTC

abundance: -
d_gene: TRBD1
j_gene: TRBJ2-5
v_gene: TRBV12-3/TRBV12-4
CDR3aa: CASSLRGPGTQYF
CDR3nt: TGTGCCAGCAGTTTAAGGGGGCCCGGGACCCAGTACTTC

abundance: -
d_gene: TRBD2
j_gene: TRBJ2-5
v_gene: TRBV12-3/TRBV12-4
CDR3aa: CASSFSGGETQYF
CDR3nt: TGTGCCAGCAGTTTTAGCGGGGGAGAGACCCAGTACTTC

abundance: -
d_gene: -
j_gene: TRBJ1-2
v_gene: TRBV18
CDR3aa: CASSPTPELDYGYTF
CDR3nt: TGTGCCAGCTCACCCACCCCAGAACTCGACTATGGCTACACCTTC

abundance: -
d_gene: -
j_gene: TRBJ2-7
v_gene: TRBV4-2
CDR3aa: CASSVGPSYEQYF
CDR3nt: TGTGCCAGCAGCGTCGGGCCGTCCTACGAGCAGTACTTC

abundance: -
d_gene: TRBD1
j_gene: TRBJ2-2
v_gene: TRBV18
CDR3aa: CASSPGQGFTGELFF
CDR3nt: TGTGCCAGCTCGCCAGGACAGGGCTTCACCGGGGAGCTGTTTTTT